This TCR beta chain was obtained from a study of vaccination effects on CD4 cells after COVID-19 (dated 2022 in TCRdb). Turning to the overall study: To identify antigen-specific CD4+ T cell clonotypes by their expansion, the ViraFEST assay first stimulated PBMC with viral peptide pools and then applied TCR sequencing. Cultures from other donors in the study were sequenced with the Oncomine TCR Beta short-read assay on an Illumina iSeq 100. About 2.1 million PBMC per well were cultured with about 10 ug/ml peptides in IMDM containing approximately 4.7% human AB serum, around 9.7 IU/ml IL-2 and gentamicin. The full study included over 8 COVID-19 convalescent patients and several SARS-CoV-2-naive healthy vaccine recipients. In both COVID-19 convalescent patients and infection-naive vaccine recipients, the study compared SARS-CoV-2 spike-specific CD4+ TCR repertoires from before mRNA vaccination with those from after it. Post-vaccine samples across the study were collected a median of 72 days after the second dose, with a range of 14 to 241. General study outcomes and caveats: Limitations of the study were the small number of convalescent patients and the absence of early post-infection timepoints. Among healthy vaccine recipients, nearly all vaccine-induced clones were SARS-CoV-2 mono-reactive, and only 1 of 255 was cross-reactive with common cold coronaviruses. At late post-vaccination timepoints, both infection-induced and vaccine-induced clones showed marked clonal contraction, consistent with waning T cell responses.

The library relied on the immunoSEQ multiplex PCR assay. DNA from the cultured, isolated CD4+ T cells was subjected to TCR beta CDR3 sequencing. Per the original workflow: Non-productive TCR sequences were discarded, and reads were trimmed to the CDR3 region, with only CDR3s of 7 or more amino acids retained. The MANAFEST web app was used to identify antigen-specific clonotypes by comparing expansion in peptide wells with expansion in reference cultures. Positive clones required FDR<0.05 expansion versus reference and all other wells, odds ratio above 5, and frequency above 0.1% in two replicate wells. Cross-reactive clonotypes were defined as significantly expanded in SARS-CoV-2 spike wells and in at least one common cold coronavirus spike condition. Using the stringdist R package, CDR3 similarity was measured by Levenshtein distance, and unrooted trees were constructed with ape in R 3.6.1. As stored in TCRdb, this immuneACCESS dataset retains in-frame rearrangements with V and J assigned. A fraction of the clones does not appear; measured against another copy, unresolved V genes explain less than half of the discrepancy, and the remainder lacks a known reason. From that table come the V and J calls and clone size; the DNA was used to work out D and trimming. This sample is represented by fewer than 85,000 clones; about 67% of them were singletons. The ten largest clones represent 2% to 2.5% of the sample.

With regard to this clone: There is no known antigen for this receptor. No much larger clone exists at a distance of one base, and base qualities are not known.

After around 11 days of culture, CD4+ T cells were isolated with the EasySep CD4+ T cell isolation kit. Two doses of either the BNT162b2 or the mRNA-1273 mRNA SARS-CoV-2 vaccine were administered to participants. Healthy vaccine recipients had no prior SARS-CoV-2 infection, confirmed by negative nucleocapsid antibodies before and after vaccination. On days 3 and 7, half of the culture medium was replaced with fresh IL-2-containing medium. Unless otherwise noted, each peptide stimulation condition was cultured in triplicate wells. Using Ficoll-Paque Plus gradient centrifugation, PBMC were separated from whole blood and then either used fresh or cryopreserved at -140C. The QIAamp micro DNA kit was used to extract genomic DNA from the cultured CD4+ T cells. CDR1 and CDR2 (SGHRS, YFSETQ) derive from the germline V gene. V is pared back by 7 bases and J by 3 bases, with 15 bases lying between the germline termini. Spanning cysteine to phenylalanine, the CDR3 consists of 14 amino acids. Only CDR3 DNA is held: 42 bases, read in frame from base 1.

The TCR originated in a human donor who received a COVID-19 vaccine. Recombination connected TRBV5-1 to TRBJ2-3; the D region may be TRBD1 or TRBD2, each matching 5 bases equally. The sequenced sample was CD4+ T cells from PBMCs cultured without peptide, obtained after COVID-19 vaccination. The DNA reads TGCGCCAGCGGGGACCCTCGAACGACAGATACGCAGTATTTT. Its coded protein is CASGDPRTTDTQYF.